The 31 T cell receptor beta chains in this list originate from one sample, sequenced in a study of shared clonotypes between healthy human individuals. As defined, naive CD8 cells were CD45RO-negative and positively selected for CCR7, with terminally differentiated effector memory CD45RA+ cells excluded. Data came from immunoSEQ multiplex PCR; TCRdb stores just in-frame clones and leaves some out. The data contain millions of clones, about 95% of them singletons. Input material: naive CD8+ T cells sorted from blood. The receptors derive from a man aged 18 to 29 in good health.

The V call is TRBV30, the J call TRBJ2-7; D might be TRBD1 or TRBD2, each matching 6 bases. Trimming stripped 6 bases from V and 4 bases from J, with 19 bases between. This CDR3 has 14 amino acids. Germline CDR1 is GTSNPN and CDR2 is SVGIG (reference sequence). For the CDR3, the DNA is TGTGCCTGTCAGTCAAGGGGGGCTGAGTACGAGCAGTACTTC. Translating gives CACQSRGAEYEQYF.

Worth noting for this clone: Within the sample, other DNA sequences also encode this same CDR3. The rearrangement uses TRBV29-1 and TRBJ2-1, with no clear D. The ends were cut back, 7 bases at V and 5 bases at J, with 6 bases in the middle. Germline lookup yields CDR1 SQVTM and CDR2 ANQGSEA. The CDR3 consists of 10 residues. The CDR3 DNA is TGCAGCGCTGACAACAATGAGCAGTTCTTC. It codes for CSADNNEQFF.

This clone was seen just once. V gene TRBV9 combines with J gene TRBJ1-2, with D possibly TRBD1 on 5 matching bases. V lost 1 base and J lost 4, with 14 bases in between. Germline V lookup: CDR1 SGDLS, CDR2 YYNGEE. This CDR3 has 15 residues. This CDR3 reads CASSVSRGNAYGYTF. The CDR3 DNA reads TGTGCCAGCAGCGTATCAAGGGGAAATGCCTATGGCTACACCTTC.

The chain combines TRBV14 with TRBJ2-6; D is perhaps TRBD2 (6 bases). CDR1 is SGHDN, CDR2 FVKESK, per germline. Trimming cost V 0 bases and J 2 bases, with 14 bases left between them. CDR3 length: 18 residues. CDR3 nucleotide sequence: TGTGCCAGCAGCCAAGAATGGTGGAGGGGACCTGGGGCCAACGTCCTGACTTTC. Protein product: CASSQEWWRGPGANVLTF.

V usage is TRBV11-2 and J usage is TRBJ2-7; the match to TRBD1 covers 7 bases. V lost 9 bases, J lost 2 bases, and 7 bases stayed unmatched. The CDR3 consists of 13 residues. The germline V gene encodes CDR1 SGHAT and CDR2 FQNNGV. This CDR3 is CASSRGRTYEQYF. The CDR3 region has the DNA TGTGCCAGTTCTAGGGGGCGGACCTACGAGCAGTACTTC.

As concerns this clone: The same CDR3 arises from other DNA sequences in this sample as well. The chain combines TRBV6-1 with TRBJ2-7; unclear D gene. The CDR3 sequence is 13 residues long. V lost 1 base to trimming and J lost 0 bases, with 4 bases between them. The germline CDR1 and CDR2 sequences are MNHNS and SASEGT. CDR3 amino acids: CASSEGTSYEQYF. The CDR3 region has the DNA TGTGCCAGCAGTGAAGGGACCTCCTACGAGCAGTACTTC.

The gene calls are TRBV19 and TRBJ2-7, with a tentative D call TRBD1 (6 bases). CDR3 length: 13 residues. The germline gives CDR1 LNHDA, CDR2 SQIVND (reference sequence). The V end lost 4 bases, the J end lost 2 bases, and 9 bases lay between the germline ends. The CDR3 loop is CASSNRQAYEQYF. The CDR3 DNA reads TGTGCCAGTAGTAATCGACAGGCCTACGAGCAGTACTTC.

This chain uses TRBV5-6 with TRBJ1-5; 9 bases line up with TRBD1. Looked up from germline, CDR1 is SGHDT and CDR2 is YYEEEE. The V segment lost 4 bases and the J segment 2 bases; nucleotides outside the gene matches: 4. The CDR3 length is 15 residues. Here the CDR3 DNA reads TGTGCCAGCAGCATGAGACAGGGGGGCAATCAGCCCCAGCATTTT. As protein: CASSMRQGGNQPQHF. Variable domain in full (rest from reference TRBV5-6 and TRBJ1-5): DAGVTQSPTHLIKTRGQQVTLRCSPKSGHDTVSWYQQALGQGPQFIFQYYEEEERQRGNFPDRFSGHQFPNYSSELNVNALLLGDSALYLCASSMRQGGNQPQHFGDGTRLSIL.

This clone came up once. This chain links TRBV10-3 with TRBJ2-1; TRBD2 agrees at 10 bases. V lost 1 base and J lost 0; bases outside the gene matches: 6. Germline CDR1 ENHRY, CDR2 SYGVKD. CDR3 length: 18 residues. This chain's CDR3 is CAISELPSGGLSYNEQFF. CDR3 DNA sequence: TGTGCCATCAGTGAGTTGCCTAGCGGGGGCCTCTCCTACAATGAGCAGTTCTTC.

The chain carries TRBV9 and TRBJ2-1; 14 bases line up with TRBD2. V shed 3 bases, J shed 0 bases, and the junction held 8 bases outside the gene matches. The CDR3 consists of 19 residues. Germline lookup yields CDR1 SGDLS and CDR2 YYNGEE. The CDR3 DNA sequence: TGTGCCAGCAGCGACACCGGGACTAGCGGGGGTAGCTCCTACAATGAGCAGTTCTTC. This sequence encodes CASSDTGTSGGSSYNEQFF. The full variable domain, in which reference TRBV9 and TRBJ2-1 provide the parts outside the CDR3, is DSGVTQTPKHLITATGQRVTLRCSPRSGDLSVYWYQQSLDQGLQFLIQYYNGEERAKGNILERFSAQQFPDLHSELNLSSLELGDSALYFCASSDTGTSGGSSYNEQFFGPGTRLTVL.

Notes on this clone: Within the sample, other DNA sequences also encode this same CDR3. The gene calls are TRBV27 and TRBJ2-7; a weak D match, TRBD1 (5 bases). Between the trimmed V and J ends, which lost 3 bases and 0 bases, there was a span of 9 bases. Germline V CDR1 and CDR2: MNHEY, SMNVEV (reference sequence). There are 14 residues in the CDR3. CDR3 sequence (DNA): TGTGCCAGCAGTTTCCAGGGTAGCTCCTACGAGCAGTACTTC. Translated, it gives CASSFQGSSYEQYF.

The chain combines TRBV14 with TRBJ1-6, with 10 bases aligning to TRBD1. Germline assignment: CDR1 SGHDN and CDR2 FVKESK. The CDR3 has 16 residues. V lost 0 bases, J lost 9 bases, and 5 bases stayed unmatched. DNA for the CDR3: TGTGCCAGCAGCCAAGAGACAGGGGGCTTTAGTTCACCCCTCCACTTT. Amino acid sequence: CASSQETGGFSSPLHF. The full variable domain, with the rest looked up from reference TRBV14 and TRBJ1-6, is EAGVTQFPSHSVIEKGQTVTLRCDPISGHDNLYWYRRVMGKEIKFLLHFVKESKQDESGMPNNRFLAERTGGTYSTLKVQPAELEDSGVYFCASSQETGGFSSPLHFGNGTRLTVT.

In DNA form, the CDR3 reads TGTGCCAGCAGCCAAGGGGCAGGGGCTAACTATGGCTACACCTTC. Translation gives CASSQGAGANYGYTF. The chain has TRBV14 and TRBJ1-2, with D maybe TRBD1 (6 bases). Per germline, CDR1 SGHDN and CDR2 FVKESK. Trimming pared 1 base from V and 0 bases from J, leaving 9 bases between. CDR3 length equals 15 residues. The full variable domain, in which reference TRBV14 and TRBJ1-2 provide the parts outside the CDR3, is EAGVTQFPSHSVIEKGQTVTLRCDPISGHDNLYWYRRVMGKEIKFLLHFVKESKQDESGMPNNRFLAERTGGTYSTLKVQPAELEDSGVYFCASSQGAGANYGYTFGSGTRLTVV.

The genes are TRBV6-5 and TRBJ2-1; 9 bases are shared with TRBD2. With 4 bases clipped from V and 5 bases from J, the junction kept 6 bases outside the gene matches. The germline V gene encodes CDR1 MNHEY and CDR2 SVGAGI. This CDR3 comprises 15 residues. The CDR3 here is CASSLTSGANNEQFF. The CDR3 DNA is TGTGCCAGCAGTTTGACTAGCGGAGCAAACAATGAGCAGTTCTTC.

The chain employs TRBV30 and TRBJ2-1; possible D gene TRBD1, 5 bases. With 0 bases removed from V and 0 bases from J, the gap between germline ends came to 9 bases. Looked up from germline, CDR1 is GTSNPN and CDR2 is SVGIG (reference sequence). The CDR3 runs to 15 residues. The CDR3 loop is CAWSVEGASYNEQFF. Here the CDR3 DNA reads TGTGCCTGGAGTGTAGAAGGGGCCTCCTACAATGAGCAGTTCTTC.

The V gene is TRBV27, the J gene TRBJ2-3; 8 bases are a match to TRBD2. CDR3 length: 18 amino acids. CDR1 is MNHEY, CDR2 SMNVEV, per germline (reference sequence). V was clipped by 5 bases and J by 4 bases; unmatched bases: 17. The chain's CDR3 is CASSPYSFREGQADTQYF. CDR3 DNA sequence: TGTGCCAGCAGTCCATACTCCTTCCGGGAGGGCCAGGCAGATACGCAGTATTTT.

DNA for the CDR3: TGTGCCAGCAGTGAGAGGGCCGGGGAGCTGTTTTTT. Translation: CASSERAGELFF. The chain carries TRBV2 and TRBJ2-2; weak D call: TRBD2 (5 bases). The ends were cut back, 3 bases at V and 6 bases at J, with 5 bases in the middle. This CDR3 is built from 12 residues. Germline assignment: CDR1 SNHLY and CDR2 FYNNEI. Looking up the rest from reference TRBV2 and TRBJ2-2 gives the full variable domain: EPEVTQTPSHQVTQMGQEVILRCVPISNHLYFYWYRQILGQKVEFLVSFYNNEISEKSEIFDDQFSVERPDGSNFTLKIRSTKLEDSAMYFCASSERAGELFFGEGSRLTVL.

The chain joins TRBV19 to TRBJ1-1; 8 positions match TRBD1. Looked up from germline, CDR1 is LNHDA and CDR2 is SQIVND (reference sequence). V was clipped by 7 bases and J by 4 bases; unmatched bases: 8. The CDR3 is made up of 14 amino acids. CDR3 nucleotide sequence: TGTGCCAGTAACCAGGGGGCGCAGGGCACTGAAGCTTTCTTT. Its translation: CASNQGAQGTEAFF.

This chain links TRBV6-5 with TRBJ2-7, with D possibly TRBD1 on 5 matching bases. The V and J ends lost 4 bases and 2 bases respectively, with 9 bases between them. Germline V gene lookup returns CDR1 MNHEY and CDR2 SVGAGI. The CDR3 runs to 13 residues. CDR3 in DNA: TGTGCCAGCAGTTGGGGCCTTGCCTACGAGCAGTACTTC. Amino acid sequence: CASSWGLAYEQYF.

In nucleotides, the CDR3 is TGTGCCAGCAGTTTAGGACCCGGCAGGCAAGAGACCCAGTACTTC. Its translation is CASSLGPGRQETQYF. The gene calls are TRBV27 and TRBJ2-5; D is ambiguous. The CDR3 extends over 15 amino acids. The V end was cut by 2 bases, the J end by 2 bases, with 12 bases between. Germline CDR1 is MNHEY and CDR2 is SMNVEV (reference sequence).

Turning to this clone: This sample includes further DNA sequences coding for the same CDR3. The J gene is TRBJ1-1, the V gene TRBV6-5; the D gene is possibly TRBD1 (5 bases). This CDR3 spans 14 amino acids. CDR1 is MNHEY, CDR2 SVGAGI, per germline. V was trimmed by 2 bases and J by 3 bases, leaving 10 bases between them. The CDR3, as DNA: TGTGCCAGCAGTTACACGGAAGGGGACACTGAAGCTTTCTTT. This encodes CASSYTEGDTEAFF.

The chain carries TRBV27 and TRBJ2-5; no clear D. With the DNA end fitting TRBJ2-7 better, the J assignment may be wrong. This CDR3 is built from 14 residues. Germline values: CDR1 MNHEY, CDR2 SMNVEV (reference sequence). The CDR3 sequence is CASSLVTRKDEQYF. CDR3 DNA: TGTGCCAGCAGTTTGGTCACGCGAAAGGACGAGCAGTACTTC.

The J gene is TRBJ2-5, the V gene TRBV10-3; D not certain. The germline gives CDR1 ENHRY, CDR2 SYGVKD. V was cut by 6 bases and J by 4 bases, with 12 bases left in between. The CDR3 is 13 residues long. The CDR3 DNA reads TGTGCCATCAGGTCAGGAGACGGAGAGACCCAGTACTTC. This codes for CAIRSGDGETQYF.

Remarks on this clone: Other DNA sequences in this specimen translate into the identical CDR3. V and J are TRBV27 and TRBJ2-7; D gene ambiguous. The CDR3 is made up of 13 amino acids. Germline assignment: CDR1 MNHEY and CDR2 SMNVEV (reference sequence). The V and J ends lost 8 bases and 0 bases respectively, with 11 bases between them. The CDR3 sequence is CASSYRISYEQYF. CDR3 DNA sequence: TGTGCCAGCTCTTACCGGATCTCCTACGAGCAGTACTTC.

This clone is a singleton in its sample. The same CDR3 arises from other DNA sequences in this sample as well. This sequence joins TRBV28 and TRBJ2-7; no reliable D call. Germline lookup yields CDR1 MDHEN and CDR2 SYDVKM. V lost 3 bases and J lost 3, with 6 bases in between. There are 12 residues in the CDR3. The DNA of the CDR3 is TGTGCCAGCAGTTTTCGCAACTACGAGCAGTACTTC. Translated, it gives CASSFRNYEQYF.

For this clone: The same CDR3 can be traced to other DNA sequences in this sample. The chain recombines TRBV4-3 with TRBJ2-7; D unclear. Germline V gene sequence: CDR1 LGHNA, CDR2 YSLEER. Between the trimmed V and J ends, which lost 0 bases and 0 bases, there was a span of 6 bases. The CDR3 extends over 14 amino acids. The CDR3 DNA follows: TGCGCCAGCAGCCAAGAAGCCAGCTCCTACGAGCAGTACTTC. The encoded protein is CASSQEASSYEQYF.

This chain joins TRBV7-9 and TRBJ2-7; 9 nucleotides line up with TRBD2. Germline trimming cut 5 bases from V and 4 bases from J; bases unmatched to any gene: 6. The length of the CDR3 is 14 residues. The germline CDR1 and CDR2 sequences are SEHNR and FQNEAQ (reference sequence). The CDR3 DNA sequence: TGTGCCAGCAGCGATGAGCGGGGGGCTTACGAGCAGTACTTC. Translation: CASSDERGAYEQYF.

The CDR3 loop reads CASSQEYQDRGTGELFF. The CDR3 coding sequence is TGCGCCAGCAGCCAAGAGTATCAGGACAGGGGGACCGGGGAGCTGTTTTTT. The V and J genes are TRBV4-1 and TRBJ2-2; 10 bases align to TRBD1. Germline V gene sequence: CDR1 MGHRA, CDR2 YSYEKL. CDR3 length: 17 residues. With 0 bases clipped from V and 5 bases from J, the junction kept 6 bases outside the gene matches.

CDR3 loop: CASSLDPVGYNEQFF. The CDR3 DNA reads as TGTGCCAGCAGCTTGGACCCGGTAGGTTACAATGAGCAGTTCTTC. V usage is TRBV5-5 and J usage is TRBJ2-1; D is unresolved. V lost 0 bases, J lost 4 bases, and 11 bases lay in between. This CDR3 contains 15 residues. The germline V gene encodes CDR1 SGHKS and CDR2 YYEKEE (reference sequence).

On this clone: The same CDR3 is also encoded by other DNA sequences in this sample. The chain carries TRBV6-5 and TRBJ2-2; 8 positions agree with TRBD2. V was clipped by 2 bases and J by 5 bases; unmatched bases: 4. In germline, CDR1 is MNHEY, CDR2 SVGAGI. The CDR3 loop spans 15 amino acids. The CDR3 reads CASSYLAGGTGELFF. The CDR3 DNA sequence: TGTGCCAGCAGTTACCTGGCGGGAGGAACCGGGGAGCTGTTTTTT.

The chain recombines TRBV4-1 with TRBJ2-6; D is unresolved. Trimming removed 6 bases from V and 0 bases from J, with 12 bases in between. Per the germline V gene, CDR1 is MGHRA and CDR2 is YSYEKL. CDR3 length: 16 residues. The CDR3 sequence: CASRGLLYSGANVLTF. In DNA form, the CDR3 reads TGCGCCAGCAGAGGGCTTTTATACTCTGGGGCCAACGTCCTGACTTTC.